This is a list of T cell receptor beta chains from one sample in a study of human thymus T cells. Clones were read by immunoSEQ multiplex PCR, and TCRdb kept only the in-frame ones, dropping some. This sample yields some 57,000 clones, of which over 85% are seen a single time; around 5.4% belongs to the top ten. The sequenced material came from blood. These receptors all stem from a boy under two years old with a congenital heart defect but otherwise immunologically healthy. The CDR3 runs from the conserved cysteine through the conserved F or W. A D gene is named only where the DNA matches it firmly. Clone size, where shown, is once, few, many, or a class for clones that have expanded.

TRBV5-1,NA,TRBD1,TRBJ1-3,CASSTTGGGNTIYF,TGCGCCAGCAGTACGACAGGGGGTGGAAACACCATATATTTT
TRBV28,NA,NA,TRBJ1-1,CASSFHSPGTEAFF,TGTGCCAGCAGTTTTCATAGCCCGGGAACTGAAGCTTTCTTT
TRBV4-3,NA,TRBD2,TRBJ2-5,CASSQGVAGLQETQYF,TGCGCCAGCAGCCAGGGGGTAGCGGGGCTCCAAGAGACCCAGTACTTC
TRBV11-2,NA,TRBD2,TRBJ2-6,CASSLGTLAGGANVLTF,TGTGCCAGCAGCTTAGGTACCCTAGCGGGTGGGGCCAACGTCCTGACTTTC
TRBV5-6,once,TRBD2,TRBJ2-1,CASSLFQGLGRNEQFF,TGTGCCAGCAGCTTATTCCAGGGACTAGGCCGCAATGAGCAGTTCTTC
TRBV10-2,NA,TRBD2,TRBJ2-1,CASRKLASAYNEQFF,TGCGCCAGCAGGAAACTAGCGTCGGCCTACAATGAGCAGTTCTTC
TRBV7-9,NA,NA,TRBJ2-1,CASSPRGGDEQFF,TGTGCCAGCAGCCCCAGGGGTGGGGATGAGCAGTTCTTC
TRBV6-6,NA,NA,TRBJ1-2,CASSYLTGFTNYGYTF,TGTGCCAGCAGTTACCTTACAGGGTTTACTAACTATGGCTACACCTTC
TRBV19,NA,NA,TRBJ2-3,CASSMMGLPSTDTQYF,TGTGCCAGTAGTATGATGGGGCTCCCTAGCACAGATACGCAGTATTTT
TRBV6-1,NA,TRBD2,TRBJ2-7,CASSDESSGRALDYEQYF,TGTGCCAGCAGTGATGAGTCTAGCGGGAGGGCCCTCGACTACGAGCAGTACTTC
TRBV4-3,NA,NA,TRBJ1-2,CASSHQYREGYTF,TGCGCCAGCAGCCACCAATATAGGGAAGGCTACACCTTC
TRBV7-3,NA,TRBD2,TRBJ2-3,CASSLAGGSTDTQYF,TGTGCCAGCAGCTTAGCGGGGGGTAGCACAGATACGCAGTATTTT
TRBV11-2,NA,TRBD2,TRBJ2-3,CASSLALAGGPDTQYF,TGTGCCAGCAGCTTAGCCCTAGCGGGGGGGCCAGATACGCAGTATTTT
TRBV10-3,NA,NA,TRBJ1-1,CAISPGEFEAFF,TGTGCCATCAGTCCCGGGGAGTTTGAAGCTTTCTTT
TRBV4-2,NA,NA,TRBJ2-7,CASSQGSTAQGRTYEQYF,TGTGCCAGCAGCCAAGGAAGCACGGCACAGGGGAGGACCTACGAGCAGTACTTC
TRBV4-1,NA,TRBD1,TRBJ2-1,CASSQPWTGGSYNEQFF,TGCGCCAGCAGCCAACCTTGGACAGGGGGCTCCTACAATGAGCAGTTCTTC
TRBV2,NA,TRBD2,TRBJ2-1,CATNSSGLLNEQFF,TGTGCCACAAACTCTAGCGGGCTGCTAAATGAGCAGTTCTTC
TRBV30,NA,NA,TRBJ2-1,CAWSDRDNEQFF,TGTGCCTGGAGTGACAGGGACAATGAGCAGTTCTTC
TRBV9,NA,TRBD2,TRBJ2-1,CASSVGTSGTSSYNEQFF,TGTGCCAGCAGCGTAGGAACTAGCGGGACCTCCTCCTACAATGAGCAGTTCTTC
TRBV4-1,NA,TRBD2,TRBJ2-7,CASSQDVTSGTYEQYF,TGCGCCAGCAGCCAAGATGTCACTAGCGGGACCTACGAGCAGTACTTC
TRBV5-4,NA,TRBD1,TRBJ2-7,CASSGQGRDEQYF,TGTGCCAGCAGCGGACAGGGTAGGGACGAGCAGTACTTC
TRBV14,NA,NA,TRBJ1-2,CASTVRGPPLGGYTF,TGTGCCAGCACTGTCCGGGGTCCCCCACTGGGGGGCTACACCTTC
TRBV7-2,NA,NA,TRBJ2-3,CASSPRTENTQYF,TGTGCCAGCAGCCCCCGGACAGAGAATACGCAGTATTTT
TRBV28,NA,NA,TRBJ2-3,CASSFSGSGTDTQYF,TGTGCCAGCAGTTTTTCCGGGAGCGGCACAGATACGCAGTATTTT
TRBV4-1,NA,NA,TRBJ2-4,CASSQAIRSKNIQYF,TGCGCCAGCAGCCAAGCTATACGATCCAAAAACATTCAGTACTTC
TRBV19,NA,NA,TRBJ2-7,CASSTPGRSSYEQYF,TGTGCCAGTAGTACCCCGGGACGGAGCTCCTACGAGCAGTACTTC
TRBV5-1,NA,TRBD1,TRBJ2-2,CASSLGGQGAPGELFF,TGCGCCAGCAGCTTGGGAGGACAGGGGGCCCCCGGGGAGCTGTTTTTT
TRBV21-1,NA,NA,TRBJ1-5,CASSPPGPNQPQHF,TGTGCCAGCAGCCCCCCGGGGCCAAATCAGCCCCAGCATTTT
TRBV19,NA,TRBD1,TRBJ1-1,CASSVDRGMNTEAFF,TGTGCCAGTAGTGTTGACAGGGGAATGAACACTGAAGCTTTCTTT
TRBV9,NA,NA,TRBJ2-2,CASSVGPSENTGELFF,TGTGCCAGCAGCGTAGGTCCTAGCGAGAACACCGGGGAGCTGTTTTTT
TRBV5-1,NA,TRBD1,TRBJ1-1,CASSLMDREVNTEAFF,TGCGCCAGCAGCTTGATGGACAGGGAAGTGAACACTGAAGCTTTCTTT
TRBV18,NA,TRBD1,TRBJ1-5,CASSGQDSNQPQHF,TGTGCCAGCTCAGGACAGGATAGCAATCAGCCCCAGCATTTT
TRBV6-6,once,TRBD2,TRBJ2-1,CASSYTLAGEFF,TGTGCCAGCAGTTACACACTAGCGGGGGAGTTCTTC
TRBV7-2,NA,NA,TRBJ2-7,CASSLVGGEFPYEQYF,TGTGCCAGCAGCTTAGTAGGGGGAGAGTTCCCCTACGAGCAGTACTTC
TRBV18,once,NA,TRBJ2-2,CASSPPSRELTGELFF,TGTGCCAGCTCACCACCGTCGAGGGAGCTCACCGGGGAGCTGTTTTTT
TRBV27,NA,NA,TRBJ2-1,CASSLSYQFNEQFF,TGTGCCAGCAGTTTGAGTTATCAGTTCAATGAGCAGTTCTTC
TRBV5-4,few,NA,TRBJ1-5,CASSSDSNQPQHF,TGTGCCAGCAGCTCCGATAGCAATCAGCCCCAGCATTTT
TRBV19,NA,TRBD2,TRBJ2-5,CASSIGLAEALGTQYF,TGTGCCAGTAGTATAGGACTAGCGGAAGCTTTAGGGACCCAGTACTTC
TRBV5-1,NA,TRBD1,TRBJ1-1,CASTELKPGQGSMNTEAFF,TGCGCCAGCACCGAACTAAAACCGGGACAGGGGTCCATGAACACTGAAGCTTTCTTT
TRBV5-1,NA,NA,TRBJ1-4,CASSLGRGNEKLFF,TGCGCCAGCAGCTTGGGCAGGGGAAATGAAAAACTGTTTTTT
TRBV11-2,few,NA,TRBJ1-2,CASSLVRGGNGYTF,TGTGCCAGCAGCTTAGTGAGGGGAGGGAATGGCTACACCTTC
TRBV9,NA,NA,TRBJ2-1,CASSVNADEQFF,TGTGCCAGCAGCGTAAATGCAGATGAGCAGTTCTTC
TRBV5-4,NA,NA,TRBJ2-3,CASSSIKSTDTQYF,TGTGCCAGCAGCTCAATCAAAAGCACAGATACGCAGTATTTT
TRBV5-1,NA,NA,TRBJ2-2,CASTPGGPGELFF,TGCGCCAGCACCCCCGGGGGTCCCGGGGAGCTGTTTTTT
TRBV7-2,NA,NA,TRBJ1-1,CASSLDKQGFTEAFF,TGTGCCAGCAGCTTGGATAAGCAGGGATTCACTGAAGCTTTCTTT